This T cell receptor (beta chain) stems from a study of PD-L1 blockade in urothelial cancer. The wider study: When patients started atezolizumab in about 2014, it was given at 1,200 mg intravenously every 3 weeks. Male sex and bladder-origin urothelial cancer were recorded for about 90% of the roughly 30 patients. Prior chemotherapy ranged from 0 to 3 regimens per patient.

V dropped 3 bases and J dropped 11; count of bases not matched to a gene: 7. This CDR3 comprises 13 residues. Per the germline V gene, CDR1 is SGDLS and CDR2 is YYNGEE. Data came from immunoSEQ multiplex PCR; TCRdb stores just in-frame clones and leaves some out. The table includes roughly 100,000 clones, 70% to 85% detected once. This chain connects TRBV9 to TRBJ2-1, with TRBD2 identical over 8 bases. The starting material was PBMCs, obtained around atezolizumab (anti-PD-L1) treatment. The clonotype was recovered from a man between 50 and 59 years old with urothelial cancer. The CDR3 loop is CASSAQLAAKQFF. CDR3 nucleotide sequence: TGTGCCAGCAGCGCCCAACTAGCGGCTAAGCAGTTCTTC.